The rows below give T cell receptor beta chains drawn from one sample of a study of cytomegalovirus exposure and HLA in healthy donors. The repertoire was sequenced with immunoSEQ multiplex PCR; TCRdb's copy has only in-frame clones and lacks some. The sample consists of 95,000 or so clones, about two thirds of them appearing once. What was sequenced was PBMCs. These receptors originate from a woman aged 45-59 years in good health and CMV-seropositive. Each CDR3 is given with its conserved first and last residue. D genes are given only for firm matches. Size is stated for part of the rows, as once, few or many counts, or as a class when the clone is expanded.

cdr3_aa cdr3_nt d_call j_call v_call clone_size
CASSFGTSGGETQYF TGTGCCAGCAGTTTTGGGACTAGCGGAGGGGAGACCCAGTACTTC TRBD2 TRBJ2-5 TRBV28 NA
CASASGPQETQYF TGTGCCTCGGCTAGCGGGCCCCAAGAGACCCAGTACTTC TRBD2 TRBJ2-5 TRBV11-2 few
CASSLAGLATEQFF TGTGCCAGCAGCTTAGCGGGACTAGCGACTGAGCAGTTCTTC TRBD2 TRBJ2-1 TRBV7-2 NA
CASSIQGINSDTQYF TGCGCCAGCAGCATACAGGGGATTAATTCAGATACGCAGTATTTT TRBD1 TRBJ2-3 TRBV5-1 few
CASSDLLYEQYF TGTGCCAGCAGTGACCTACTCTACGAGCAGTACTTC NA TRBJ2-7 TRBV6-1 NA
CAWNPGGEETQYF TGTGCCTGGAATCCGGGAGGGGAGGAGACCCAGTACTTC TRBD2 TRBJ2-5 TRBV30 NA
CASSVTRPGLAGGATDTQYF TGTGCCAGCAGCGTAACCCGCCCGGGACTAGCGGGAGGAGCCACAGATACGCAGTATTTT TRBD2 TRBJ2-3 TRBV9 few
CASSQETLAGGYNEQFF TGCGCCAGCAGCCAAGAGACTCTAGCGGGAGGCTACAATGAGCAGTTCTTC TRBD2 TRBJ2-1 TRBV4-1 NA
CASSREAAVREKLFF TGTGCCAGCAGCCGAGAGGCTGCGGTTCGAGAAAAACTGTTTTTT NA TRBJ1-4 TRBV7-8 few
CASTERVGQPQHF TGTGCCAGTACTGAGAGGGTGGGTCAGCCCCAGCATTTT NA TRBJ1-5 TRBV19 NA
CATGGWDEQFF TGTGCCACCGGCGGTTGGGATGAGCAGTTCTTC NA TRBJ2-1 TRBV21-1 NA
CASSVGQALIGYTF TGTGCCAGCAGCGTTGGACAGGCCCTCATTGGCTACACCTTC TRBD1 TRBJ1-2 TRBV9 NA
CASSQGPAGSRDTQYF TGTGCCAGCAGCCAAGGACCAGCGGGATCCAGGGATACGCAGTATTTT TRBD2 TRBJ2-3 TRBV14 NA
CASARGTFGEQYF TGTGCCAGCGCTCGGGGGACGTTCGGCGAGCAGTACTTC NA TRBJ2-7 TRBV13 once
CASISGGSKQPQHF TGTGCCAGTATAAGCGGGGGATCGAAACAGCCCCAGCATTTT NA TRBJ1-5 TRBV19 once
CASSPTGGSYNEQFF TGTGCCAGTAGCCCTACAGGGGGCTCCTACAATGAGCAGTTCTTC TRBD1 TRBJ2-1 TRBV19 NA
CASSQDLNSGQAGEQFF TGCGCCAGCAGCCAAGATCTGAATAGCGGGCAAGCAGGTGAGCAGTTCTTC TRBD2 TRBJ2-1 TRBV4-1 NA
CASSRRDTALRGGYTF TGTGCCAGCAGTCGCCGGGACACGGCCCTAAGGGGAGGCTACACCTTC NA TRBJ1-2 TRBV28 NA
CASSYSSGTGNTIYF TGTGCCAGCAGTTACTCATCAGGGACTGGAAACACCATATATTTT NA TRBJ1-3 TRBV6-5 NA
CASSNRQGQPSGANVLTF TGTGCCAGCAGCAACCGACAGGGACAACCCTCTGGGGCCAACGTCCTGACTTTC TRBD1 TRBJ2-6 TRBV9 NA
CASSVGGVSQPQHF TGTGCCAGCAGCGTGGGGGGTGTGAGTCAGCCCCAGCATTTT NA TRBJ1-5 TRBV9 NA